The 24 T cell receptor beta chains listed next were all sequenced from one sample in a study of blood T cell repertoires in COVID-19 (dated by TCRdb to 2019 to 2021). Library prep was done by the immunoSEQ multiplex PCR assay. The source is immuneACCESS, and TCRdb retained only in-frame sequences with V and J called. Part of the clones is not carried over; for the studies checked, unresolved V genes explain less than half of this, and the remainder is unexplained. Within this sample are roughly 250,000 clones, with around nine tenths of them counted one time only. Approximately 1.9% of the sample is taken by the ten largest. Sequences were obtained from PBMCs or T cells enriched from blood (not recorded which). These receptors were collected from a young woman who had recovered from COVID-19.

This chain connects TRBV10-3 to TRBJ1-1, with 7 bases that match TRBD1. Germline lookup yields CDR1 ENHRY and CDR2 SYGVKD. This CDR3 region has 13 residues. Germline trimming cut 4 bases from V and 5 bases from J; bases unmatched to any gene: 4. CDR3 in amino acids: CAISGRQGTEAFF. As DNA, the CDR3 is TGTGCCATCAGTGGGAGACAGGGTACTGAAGCTTTCTTT.

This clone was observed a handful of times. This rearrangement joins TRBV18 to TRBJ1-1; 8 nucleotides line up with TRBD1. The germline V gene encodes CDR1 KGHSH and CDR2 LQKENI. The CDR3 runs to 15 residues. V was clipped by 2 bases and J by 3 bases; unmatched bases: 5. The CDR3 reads CASSPARGRDTEAFF. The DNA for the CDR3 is TGTGCCAGCTCACCAGCCAGGGGGCGGGACACTGAAGCTTTCTTT.

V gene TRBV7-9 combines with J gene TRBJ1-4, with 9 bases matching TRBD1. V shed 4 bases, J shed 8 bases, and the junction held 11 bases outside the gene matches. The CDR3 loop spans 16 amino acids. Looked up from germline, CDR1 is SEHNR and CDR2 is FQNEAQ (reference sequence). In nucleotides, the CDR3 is TGTGCCAGCAGCTCGGGCGTTCGGGACAGGGACGAAAAACTGTTTTTT. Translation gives CASSSGVRDRDEKLFF. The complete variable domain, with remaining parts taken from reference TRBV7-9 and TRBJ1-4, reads DTGVSQNPRHKITKRGQNVTFRCDPISEHNRLYWYRQTLGQGPEFLTYFQNEAQLEKSRLLSDRFSAERPKGSFSTLEIQRTEQGDSAMYLCASSSGVRDRDEKLFFGSGTQLSVL.

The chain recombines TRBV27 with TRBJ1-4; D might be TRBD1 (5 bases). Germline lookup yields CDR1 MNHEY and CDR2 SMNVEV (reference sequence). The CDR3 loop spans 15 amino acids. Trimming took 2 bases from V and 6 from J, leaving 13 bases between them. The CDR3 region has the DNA TGTGCCAGCAGTTTACGGGACTCATCGCATGAAAAACTGTTTTTT. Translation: CASSLRDSSHEKLFF.

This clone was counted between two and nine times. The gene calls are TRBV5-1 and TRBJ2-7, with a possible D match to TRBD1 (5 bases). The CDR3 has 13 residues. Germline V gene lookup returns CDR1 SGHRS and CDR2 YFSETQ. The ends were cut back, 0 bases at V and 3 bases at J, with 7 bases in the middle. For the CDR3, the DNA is TGCGCCAGCAGCTTGGGGGGCGGCTACGAGCAGTACTTC. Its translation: CASSLGGGYEQYF.

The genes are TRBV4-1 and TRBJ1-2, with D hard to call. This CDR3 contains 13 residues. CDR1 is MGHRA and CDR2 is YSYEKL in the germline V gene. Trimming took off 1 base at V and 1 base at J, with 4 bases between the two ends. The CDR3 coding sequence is TGCGCCAGCAGCCAAGCTTTTAACTATGGCTACACCTTC. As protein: CASSQAFNYGYTF.

The DNA for the CDR3 is TGCGCCAGCAGCTTGGATTCGGAGACCCAGTACTTC. Protein: CASSLDSETQYF. The chain employs TRBV5-1 and TRBJ2-5; D is undetermined. CDR1 is SGHRS and CDR2 is YFSETQ in the germline V gene. CDR3 length equals 12 residues. Trimming stripped 0 bases from V and 5 bases from J, with 5 bases between.

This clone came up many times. CDR3 residues: CASSYAGDGSYEQYF. The CDR3 region has the DNA TGTGCCAGCAGTTACGCAGGTGACGGCTCCTACGAGCAGTACTTC. V usage is TRBV6-5 and J usage is TRBJ2-7; D uncertain. The CDR3 has 15 amino acids. The V gene's germline CDR1 is MNHEY and CDR2 SVGAGI. V gave up 2 bases and J gave up 0 bases, with 11 bases separating them.

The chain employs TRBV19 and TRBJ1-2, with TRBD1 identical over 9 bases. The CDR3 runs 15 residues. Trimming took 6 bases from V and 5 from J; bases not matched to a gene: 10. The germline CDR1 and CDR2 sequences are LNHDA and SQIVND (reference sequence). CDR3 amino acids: CASSDGTGLGYGYTF. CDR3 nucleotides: TGTGCCAGTAGCGATGGGACAGGGCTTGGGTATGGCTACACCTTC.

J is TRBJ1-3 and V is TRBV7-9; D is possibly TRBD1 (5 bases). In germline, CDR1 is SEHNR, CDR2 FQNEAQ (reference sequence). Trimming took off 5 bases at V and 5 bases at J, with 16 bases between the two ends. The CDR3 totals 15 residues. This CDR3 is CASSPGQQNRNTIYF. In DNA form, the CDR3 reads TGTGCCAGCAGCCCAGGACAACAGAACCGAAACACCATATATTTT.

CDR3 sequence reads: CASSYAGSSNEQFF. The CDR3 bases are TGTGCCAGCTCCTATGCGGGGAGTAGCAATGAGCAGTTCTTC. The chain employs TRBV9 and TRBJ2-1; TRBD2 might be the D (6 bases). CDR3 length: 14 residues. CDR1 SGDLS and CDR2 YYNGEE come from the germline V gene. V gave up 7 bases and J gave up 6 bases, with 17 bases separating them.

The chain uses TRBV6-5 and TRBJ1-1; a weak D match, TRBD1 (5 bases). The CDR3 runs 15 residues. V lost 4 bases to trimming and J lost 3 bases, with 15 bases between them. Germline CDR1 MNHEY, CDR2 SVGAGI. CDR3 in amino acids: CASSFTGLADTEAFF. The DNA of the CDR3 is TGTGCCAGCAGTTTTACAGGTCTAGCGGACACTGAAGCTTTCTTT.

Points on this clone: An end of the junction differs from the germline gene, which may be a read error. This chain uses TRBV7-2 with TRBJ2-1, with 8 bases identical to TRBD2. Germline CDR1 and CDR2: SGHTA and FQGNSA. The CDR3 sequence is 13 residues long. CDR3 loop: CAGSLSAGAEQFF. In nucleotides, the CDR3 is TGTGCCGGCAGCTTATCAGCGGGAGCTGAGCAGTTCTTC.

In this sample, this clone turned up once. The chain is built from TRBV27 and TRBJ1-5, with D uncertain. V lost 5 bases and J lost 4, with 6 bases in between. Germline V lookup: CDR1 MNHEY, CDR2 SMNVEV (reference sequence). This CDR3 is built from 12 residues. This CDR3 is CASSKPNQPQHF. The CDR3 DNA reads TGTGCCAGCAGTAAGCCAAATCAGCCCCAGCATTTT.

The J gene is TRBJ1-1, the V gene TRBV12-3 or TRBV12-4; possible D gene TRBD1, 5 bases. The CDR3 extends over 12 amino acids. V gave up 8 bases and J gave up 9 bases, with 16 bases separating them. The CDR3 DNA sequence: TGTGCCAGCGGGGGAGGTGCAGACCAAGCTTTCTTT. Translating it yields CASGGGADQAFF.

The CDR3 nucleotides are TGTGCCAGCAGTGAATTCCAGGGGACGTACACTGAAGCTTTCTTT. Its translation: CASSEFQGTYTEAFF. This rearrangement joins TRBV6-1 to TRBJ1-1; TRBD1 might be the D (6 bases). Germline V gene data show CDR1 as MNHNS and CDR2 as SASEGT. This CDR3 has 15 amino acids. V shed 2 bases and J shed 3 bases, with 13 bases lying between them.

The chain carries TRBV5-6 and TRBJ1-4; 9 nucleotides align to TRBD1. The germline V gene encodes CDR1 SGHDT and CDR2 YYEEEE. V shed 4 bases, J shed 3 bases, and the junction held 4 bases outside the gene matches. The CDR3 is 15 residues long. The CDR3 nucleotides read TGTGCCAGCAGCCTAGACAGGGGGTCTAATGAAAAACTGTTTTTT. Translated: CASSLDRGSNEKLFF.

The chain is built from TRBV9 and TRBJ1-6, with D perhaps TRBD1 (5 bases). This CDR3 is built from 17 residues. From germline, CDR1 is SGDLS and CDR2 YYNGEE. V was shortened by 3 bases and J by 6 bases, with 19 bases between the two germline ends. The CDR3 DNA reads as TGTGCCAGCAGCGGATATGTTGAGGTGGGGGGTAATTCACCCCTCCACTTT. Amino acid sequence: CASSGYVEVGGNSPLHF. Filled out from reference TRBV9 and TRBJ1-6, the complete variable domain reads DSGVTQTPKHLITATGQRVTLRCSPRSGDLSVYWYQQSLDQGLQFLIQYYNGEERAKGNILERFSAQQFPDLHSELNLSSLELGDSALYFCASSGYVEVGGNSPLHFGNGTRLTVT.

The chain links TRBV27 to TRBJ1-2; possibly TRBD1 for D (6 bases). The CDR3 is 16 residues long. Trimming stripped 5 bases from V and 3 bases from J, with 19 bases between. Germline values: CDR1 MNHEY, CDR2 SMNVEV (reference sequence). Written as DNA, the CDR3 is TGTGCCAGCAGTACGAGGGGGTCTCCCAAGGACTATGGCTACACCTTC. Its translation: CASSTRGSPKDYGYTF.

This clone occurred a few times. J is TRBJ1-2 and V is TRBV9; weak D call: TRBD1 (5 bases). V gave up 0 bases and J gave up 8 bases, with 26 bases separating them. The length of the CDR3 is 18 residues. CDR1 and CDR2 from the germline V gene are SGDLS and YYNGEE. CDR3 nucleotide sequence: TGTGCCAGCAGCGTAGACCCAATGCTGACAGCAGGGAAGGACGGCTACACCTTC. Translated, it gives CASSVDPMLTAGKDGYTF. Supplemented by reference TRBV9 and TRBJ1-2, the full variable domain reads DSGVTQTPKHLITATGQRVTLRCSPRSGDLSVYWYQQSLDQGLQFLIQYYNGEERAKGNILERFSAQQFPDLHSELNLSSLELGDSALYFCASSVDPMLTAGKDGYTFGSGTRLTVV.

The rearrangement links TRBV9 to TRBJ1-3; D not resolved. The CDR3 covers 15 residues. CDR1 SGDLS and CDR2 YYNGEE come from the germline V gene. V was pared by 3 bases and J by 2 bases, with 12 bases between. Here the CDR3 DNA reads TGTGCCAGCAGCGAACAGTCTTTCCCTGGAAACACCATATATTTT. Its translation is CASSEQSFPGNTIYF.

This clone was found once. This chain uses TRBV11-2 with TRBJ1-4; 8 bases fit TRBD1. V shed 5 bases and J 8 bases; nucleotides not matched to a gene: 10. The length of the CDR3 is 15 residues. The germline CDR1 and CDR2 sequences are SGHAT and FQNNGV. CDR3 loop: CASSLWTGLGEKLFF. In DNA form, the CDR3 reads TGTGCCAGCAGCCTATGGACAGGGCTGGGGGAAAAACTGTTTTTT. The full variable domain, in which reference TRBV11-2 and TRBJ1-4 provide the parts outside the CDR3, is EAGVAQSPRYKIIEKRQSVAFWCNPISGHATLYWYQQILGQGPKLLIQFQNNGVVDDSQLPKDRFSAERLKGVDSTLKIQPAKLEDSAVYLCASSLWTGLGEKLFFGSGTQLSVL.

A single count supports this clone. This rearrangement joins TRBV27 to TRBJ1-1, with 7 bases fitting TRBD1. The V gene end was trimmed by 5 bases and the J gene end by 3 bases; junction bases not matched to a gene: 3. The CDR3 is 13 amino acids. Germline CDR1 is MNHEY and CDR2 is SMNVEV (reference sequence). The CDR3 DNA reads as TGTGCCAGCAGTGGGGACAGTGACACTGAAGCTTTCTTT. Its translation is CASSGDSDTEAFF.

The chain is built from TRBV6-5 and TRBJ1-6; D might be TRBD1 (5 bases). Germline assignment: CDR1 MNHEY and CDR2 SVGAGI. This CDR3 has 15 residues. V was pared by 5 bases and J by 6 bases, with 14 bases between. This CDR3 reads CASSLRGGINSPLHF. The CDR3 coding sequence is TGTGCCAGCAGTCTTCGGGGGGGAATTAATTCACCCCTCCACTTT.